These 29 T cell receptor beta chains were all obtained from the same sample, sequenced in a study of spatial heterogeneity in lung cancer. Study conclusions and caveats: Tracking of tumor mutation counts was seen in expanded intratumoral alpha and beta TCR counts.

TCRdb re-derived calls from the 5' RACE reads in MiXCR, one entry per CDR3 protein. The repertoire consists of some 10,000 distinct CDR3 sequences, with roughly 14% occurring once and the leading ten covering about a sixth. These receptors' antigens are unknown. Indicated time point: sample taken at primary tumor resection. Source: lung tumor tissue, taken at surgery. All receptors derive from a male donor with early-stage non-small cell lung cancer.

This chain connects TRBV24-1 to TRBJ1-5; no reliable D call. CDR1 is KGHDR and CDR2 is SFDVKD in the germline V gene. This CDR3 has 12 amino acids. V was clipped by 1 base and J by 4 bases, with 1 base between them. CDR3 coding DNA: TGTGCCACCAGTGATTTAAATCAGCCCCAGCATTTT. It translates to CATSDLNQPQHF.

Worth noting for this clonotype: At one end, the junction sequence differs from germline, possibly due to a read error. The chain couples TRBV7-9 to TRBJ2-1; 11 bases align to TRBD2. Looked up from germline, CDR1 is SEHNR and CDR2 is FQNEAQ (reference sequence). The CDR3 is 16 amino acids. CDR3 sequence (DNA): TGCGCCAGCAGCTTATCCCTAGCGGGAGGTAACAATGAGCAGTTCTTC. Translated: CASSLSLAGGNNEQFF.

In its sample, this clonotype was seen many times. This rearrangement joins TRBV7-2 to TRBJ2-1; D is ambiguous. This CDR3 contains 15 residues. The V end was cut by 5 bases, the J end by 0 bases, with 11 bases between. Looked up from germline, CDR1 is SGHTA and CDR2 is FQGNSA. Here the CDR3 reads CASSPIKSSYNEQFF. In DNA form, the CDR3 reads TGTGCCAGCAGCCCTATCAAGAGCTCCTACAATGAGCAGTTCTTC.

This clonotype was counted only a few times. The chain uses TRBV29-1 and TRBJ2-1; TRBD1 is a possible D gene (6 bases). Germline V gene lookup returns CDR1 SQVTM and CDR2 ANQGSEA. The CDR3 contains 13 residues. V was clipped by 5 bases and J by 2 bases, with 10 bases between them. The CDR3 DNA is TGCAGCGTTTGGACAGCAGCCTACAATGAGCAGTTCTTC. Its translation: CSVWTAAYNEQFF.

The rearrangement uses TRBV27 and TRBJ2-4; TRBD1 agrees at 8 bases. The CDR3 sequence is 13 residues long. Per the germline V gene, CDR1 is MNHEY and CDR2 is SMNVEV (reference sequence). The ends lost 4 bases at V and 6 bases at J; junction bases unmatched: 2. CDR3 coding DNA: TGTGCCAGCAGTTCAGGGGGCATAAACATTCAGTACTTC. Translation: CASSSGGINIQYF.

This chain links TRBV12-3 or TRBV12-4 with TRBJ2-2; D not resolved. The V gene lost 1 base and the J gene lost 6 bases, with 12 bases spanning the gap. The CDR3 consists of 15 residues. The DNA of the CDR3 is TGTGCCAGCAGTTTAGTACGAGGCAAGCCCGGGGAGCTGTTTTTT. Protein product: CASSLVRGKPGELFF.

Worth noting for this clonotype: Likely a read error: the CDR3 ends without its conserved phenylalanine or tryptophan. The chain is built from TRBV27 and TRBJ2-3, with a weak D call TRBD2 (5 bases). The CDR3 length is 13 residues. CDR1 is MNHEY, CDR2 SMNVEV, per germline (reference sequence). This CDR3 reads CASSQPSTDTQYL. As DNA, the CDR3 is TGTGCCAGCAGCCAACCTAGCACGGATACGCAGTATTTA.

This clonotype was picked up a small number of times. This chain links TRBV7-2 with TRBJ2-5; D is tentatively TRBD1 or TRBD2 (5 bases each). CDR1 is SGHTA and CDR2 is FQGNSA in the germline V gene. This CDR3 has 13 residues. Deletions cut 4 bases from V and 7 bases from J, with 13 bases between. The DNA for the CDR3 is TGTGCCAGCAGCTCCGACTCGAGGGGGACCCAGTACTTC. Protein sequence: CASSSDSRGTQYF. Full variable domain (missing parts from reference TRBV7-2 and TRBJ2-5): GAGVSQSPSNKVTEKGKDVELRCDPISGHTALYWYRQSLGQGLEFLIYFQGNSAPDKSGLPSDRFSAERTGGSVSTLTIQRTQQEDSAVYLCASSSDSRGTQYFGPGTRLLVL.

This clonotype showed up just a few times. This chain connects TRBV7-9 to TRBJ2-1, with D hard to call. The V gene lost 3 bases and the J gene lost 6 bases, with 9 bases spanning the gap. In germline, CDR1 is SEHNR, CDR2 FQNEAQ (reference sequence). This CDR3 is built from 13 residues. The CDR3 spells CASSFRNRNEQFF. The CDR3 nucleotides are TGTGCCAGCAGCTTCCGGAATCGCAATGAGCAGTTCTTC.

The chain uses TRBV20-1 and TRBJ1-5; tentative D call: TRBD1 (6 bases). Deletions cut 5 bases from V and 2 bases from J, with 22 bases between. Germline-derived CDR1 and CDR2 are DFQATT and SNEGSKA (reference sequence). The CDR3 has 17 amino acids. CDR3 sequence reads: CSASDRIYPRGNQPQHF. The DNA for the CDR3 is TGCAGTGCTTCGGACAGAATTTACCCTCGGGGCAATCAGCCCCAGCATTTT.

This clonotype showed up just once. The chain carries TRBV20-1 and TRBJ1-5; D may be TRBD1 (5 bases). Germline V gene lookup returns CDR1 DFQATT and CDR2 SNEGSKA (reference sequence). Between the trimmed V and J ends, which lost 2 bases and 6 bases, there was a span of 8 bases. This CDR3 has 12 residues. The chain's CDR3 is CSARQGGQPQHF. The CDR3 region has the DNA TGCAGTGCTAGACAGGGCGGTCAGCCCCAGCATTTT.

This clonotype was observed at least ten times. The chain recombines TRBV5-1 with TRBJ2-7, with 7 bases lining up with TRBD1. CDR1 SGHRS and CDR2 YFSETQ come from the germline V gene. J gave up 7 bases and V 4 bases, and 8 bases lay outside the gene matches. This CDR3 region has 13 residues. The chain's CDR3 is CASSTQTGEEQYF. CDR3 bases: TGCGCCAGCAGCACCCAAACAGGGGAAGAGCAGTACTTC. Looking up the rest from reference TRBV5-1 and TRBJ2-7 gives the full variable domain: KAGVTQTPRYLIKTRGQQVTLSCSPISGHRSVSWYQQTPGQGLQFLFEYFSETQRNKGNFPGRFSGRQFSNSRSEMNVSTLELGDSALYLCASSTQTGEEQYFGPGTRLTVT.

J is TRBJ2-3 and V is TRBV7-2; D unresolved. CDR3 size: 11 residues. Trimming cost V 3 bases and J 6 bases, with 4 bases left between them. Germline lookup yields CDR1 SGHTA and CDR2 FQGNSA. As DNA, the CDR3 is TGTGCCAGCAGCTTCGTGGATACGCAGTATTTT. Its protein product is CASSFVDTQYF.

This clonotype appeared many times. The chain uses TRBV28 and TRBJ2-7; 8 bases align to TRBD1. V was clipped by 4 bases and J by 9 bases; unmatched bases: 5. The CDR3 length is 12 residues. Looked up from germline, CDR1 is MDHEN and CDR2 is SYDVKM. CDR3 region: CASSWTGTWQYF. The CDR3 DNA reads TGTGCCAGCAGTTGGACAGGGACGTGGCAGTACTTC.

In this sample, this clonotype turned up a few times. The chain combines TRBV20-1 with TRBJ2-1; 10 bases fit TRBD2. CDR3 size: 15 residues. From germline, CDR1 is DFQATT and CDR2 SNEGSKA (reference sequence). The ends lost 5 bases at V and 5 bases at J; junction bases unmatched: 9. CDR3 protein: CSAQNLAGADNEQFF. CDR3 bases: TGCAGTGCTCAGAATCTAGCGGGAGCTGACAATGAGCAGTTCTTC.

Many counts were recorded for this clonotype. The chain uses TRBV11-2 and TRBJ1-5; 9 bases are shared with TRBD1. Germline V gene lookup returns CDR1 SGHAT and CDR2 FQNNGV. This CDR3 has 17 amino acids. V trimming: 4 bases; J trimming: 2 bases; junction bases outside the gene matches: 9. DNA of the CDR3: TGTGCCAGCAGCTCCACCCGGGACAGGGTCGGCAATCAGCCCCAGCATTTT. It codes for CASSSTRDRVGNQPQHF.

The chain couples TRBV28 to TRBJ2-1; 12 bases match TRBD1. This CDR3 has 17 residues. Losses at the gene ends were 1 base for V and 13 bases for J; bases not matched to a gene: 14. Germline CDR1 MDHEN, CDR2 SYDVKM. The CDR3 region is CASSLSAGTGGVEGQFF. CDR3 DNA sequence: TGTGCCAGCAGTTTATCGGCCGGGACAGGGGGCGTAGAAGGTCAGTTCTTC.

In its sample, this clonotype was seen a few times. The CDR3 reads CASRNTQGYYGYTF. The CDR3 nucleotides read TGTGCCAGCAGAAACACACAGGGCTACTATGGCTACACCTTC. The V and J genes are TRBV27 and TRBJ1-2; D may be TRBD1 (6 bases). V was trimmed by 6 bases and J by 3 bases, leaving 14 bases between them. CDR1 is MNHEY, CDR2 SMNVEV, per germline (reference sequence). The CDR3 covers 14 residues.

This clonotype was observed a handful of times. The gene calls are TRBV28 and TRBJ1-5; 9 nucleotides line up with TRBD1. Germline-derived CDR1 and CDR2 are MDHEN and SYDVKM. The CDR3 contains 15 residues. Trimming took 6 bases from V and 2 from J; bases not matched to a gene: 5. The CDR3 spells CASRSRQGGNQPQHF. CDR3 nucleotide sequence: TGTGCCAGCAGATCAAGACAGGGGGGCAATCAGCCCCAGCATTTT.

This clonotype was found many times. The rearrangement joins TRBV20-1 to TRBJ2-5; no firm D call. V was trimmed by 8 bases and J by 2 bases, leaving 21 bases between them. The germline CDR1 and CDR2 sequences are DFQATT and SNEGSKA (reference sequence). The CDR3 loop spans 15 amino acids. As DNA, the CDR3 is TGCAGTCCTGTTGGGTCGGCAGCCCTACAAGAGACCCAGTACTTC. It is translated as CSPVGSAALQETQYF.

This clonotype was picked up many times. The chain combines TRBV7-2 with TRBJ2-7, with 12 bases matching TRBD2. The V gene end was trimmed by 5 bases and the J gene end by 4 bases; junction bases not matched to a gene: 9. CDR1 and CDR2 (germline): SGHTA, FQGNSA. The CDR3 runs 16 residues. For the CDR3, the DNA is TGTGCCAGCAGCCACTCAGGACTAGCGGGACAGTACGAGCAGTACTTC. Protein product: CASSHSGLAGQYEQYF.

As DNA, the CDR3 is TGTGCCAGCAGTCGAACTAGCGGGAGTGGTCCCGAGACCCAGTACTTC. Residues: CASSRTSGSGPETQYF. The V call is TRBV12-3 or TRBV12-4, the J call TRBJ2-5; 11 bases line up with TRBD2. J lost 5 bases, V lost 5 bases, and 10 bases had no gene match. The CDR3 is 16 amino acids.

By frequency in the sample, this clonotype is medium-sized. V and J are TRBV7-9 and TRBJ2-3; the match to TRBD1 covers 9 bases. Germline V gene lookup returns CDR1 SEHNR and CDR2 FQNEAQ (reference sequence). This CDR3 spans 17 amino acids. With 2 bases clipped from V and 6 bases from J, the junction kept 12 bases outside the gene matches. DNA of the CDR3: TGTGCCAGCAGCTTATATGTGGGGACAGGGACCCGGGATACGCAGTATTTT. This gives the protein CASSLYVGTGTRDTQYF.

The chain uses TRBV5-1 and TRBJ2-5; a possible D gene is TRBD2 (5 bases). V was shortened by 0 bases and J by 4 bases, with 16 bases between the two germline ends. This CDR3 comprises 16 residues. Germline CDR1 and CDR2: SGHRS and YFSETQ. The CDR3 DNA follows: TGCGCCAGCAGCTTGGTGGCTAGCTCCTTCGCAGAGACCCAGTACTTC. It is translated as CASSLVASSFAETQYF.

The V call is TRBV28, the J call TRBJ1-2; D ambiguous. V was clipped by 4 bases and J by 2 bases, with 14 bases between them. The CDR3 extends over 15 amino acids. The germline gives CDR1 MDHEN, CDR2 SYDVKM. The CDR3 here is CASSSGGRLNYGYTF. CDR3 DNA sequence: TGTGCCAGCAGTTCCGGCGGGAGACTGAACTATGGCTACACCTTC.

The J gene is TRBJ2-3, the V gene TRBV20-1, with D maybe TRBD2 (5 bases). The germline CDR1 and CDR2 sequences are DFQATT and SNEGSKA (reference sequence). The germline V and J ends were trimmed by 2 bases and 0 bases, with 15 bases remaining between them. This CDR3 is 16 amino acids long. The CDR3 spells CSARSRAELSTDTQYF. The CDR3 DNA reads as TGCAGTGCTAGATCAAGAGCGGAGCTTAGCACAGATACGCAGTATTTT.

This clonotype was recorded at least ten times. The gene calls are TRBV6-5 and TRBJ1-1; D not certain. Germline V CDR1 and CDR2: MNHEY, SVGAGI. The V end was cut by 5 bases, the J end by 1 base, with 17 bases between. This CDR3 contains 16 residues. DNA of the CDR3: TGTGCCAGCAGTCCGAGAGGGCGCGCCGGGAACACTGAAGCTTTCTTT. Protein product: CASSPRGRAGNTEAFF.

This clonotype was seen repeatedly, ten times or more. The CDR3 nucleotides read TGTGCCAGCAGCTTAGCCGCAGGGTTTGGGATCTATGGCTACACCTTC. This translates into CASSLAAGFGIYGYTF. The chain combines TRBV7-8 with TRBJ1-2, with D perhaps TRBD1 (5 bases). The CDR3 consists of 16 residues. Trimming took 0 bases from V and 4 from J, leaving 15 bases between them. CDR1 is SGHVS, CDR2 FQNEAQ, per germline.

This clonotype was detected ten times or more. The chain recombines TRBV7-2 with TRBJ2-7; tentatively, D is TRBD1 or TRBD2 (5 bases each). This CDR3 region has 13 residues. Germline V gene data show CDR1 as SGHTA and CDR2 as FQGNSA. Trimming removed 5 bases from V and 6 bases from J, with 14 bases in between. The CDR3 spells CASSLSEGSEQYF. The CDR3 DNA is TGTGCCAGCAGCCTCTCTGAGGGGTCCGAGCAGTACTTC.